A single TCR beta chain is shown here with its context. The data were taken from a study of shared clonotypes between healthy human individuals. Using immunoSEQ multiplex PCR, the repertoire was profiled, and TCRdb retains in-frame clones only, with some absent. The data contain more than 2,000,000 clones, 90% to 95% of them seen just once; the ten biggest clones take up around 0.14%. CDR1 and CDR2 (germline): LNHDA, SQIVND (reference sequence). The J segment lost 0 bases and the V segment lost 1 base, leaving 5 bases of the junction unmatched. This CDR3 region has 16 residues. The sequenced sample was naive CD4+ T cells sorted from blood. Subset given: CD45RA+ positively selected. The chain recombines TRBV19 with TRBJ2-7; 8 nucleotides agree with TRBD2. This TCR was sampled from a young man in good health. The CDR3 protein is CASSIAGLGDSYEQYF. CDR3 nucleotide sequence: TGTGCCAGTAGTATAGCGGGACTAGGGGACTCCTACGAGCAGTACTTC.